Listed here are 16 T cell receptor beta chains from one sample, sequenced in a study of identical twins (dated by TCRdb to the mid-2010s). Library preparation employed 5' RACE. TCRdb shows the sequencer as Illumina HiSeq 2000. TCRdb passed the public sequencing reads through fastp at Q25 and MiXCR, retaining productive beta sequences. Here each entry gathers all rows of one CDR3 protein and keeps the most common genes and DNA. The sample table shows about 240,000 distinct CDR3 sequences, and 7.5% are seen once. The top ten constitute around 5.4% of the sample. The same data also went into a second study, on yellow fever vaccine responses in identical twins.

Specimen: CD8+ T cells sorted from blood. These receptors all come from a woman aged 18-35 years in good health.

This clonotype was seen repeatedly, ten times or more. The rearrangement uses TRBV3-1 and TRBJ1-2; D is unresolved. Trimming removed 0 bases at V and 0 bases at J, with 14 bases between. Germline V CDR1 and CDR2: LGHDT, YNNKEL (reference sequence). The CDR3 contains 17 residues. The CDR3 bases are TGTGCCAGCAGCCAAGATGTGTGGACGGAAGCTAACTATGGCTACACCTTC. Amino acids: CASSQDVWTEANYGYTF.

At least ten counts were recorded for this clonotype. This chain connects TRBV7-8 to TRBJ2-2; 10 bases match TRBD2. The CDR3 is 19 amino acids. Germline V gene lookup returns CDR1 SGHVS and CDR2 FQNEAQ. Unmatched junction bases numbered 12, after V lost 2 bases and J lost 3 bases. In DNA, the CDR3 is TGTGCCAGCAGCTTAATTCGATGGATTCTAGCGGGAGACACCGGGGAGCTGTTTTTT. Residues: CASSLIRWILAGDTGELFF.

The rearrangement links TRBV7-9 to TRBJ1-2, with TRBD1 matching over 7 bases. The CDR3 spans 16 residues. Per the germline V gene, CDR1 is SEHNR and CDR2 is FQNEAQ (reference sequence). V was pared by 1 base and J by 3 bases, with 8 bases of the junction left unmatched. The CDR3 region is CASSLEKWGQYYGYTF. In DNA form, the CDR3 reads TGTGCCAGCAGCTTAGAGAAGTGGGGACAGTACTATGGCTACACCTTC.

The table lists this clonotype with a few counts. The chain joins TRBV7-9 to TRBJ2-7, with unresolved D. CDR1 and CDR2 (germline): SEHNR, FQNEAQ (reference sequence). The CDR3 covers 15 residues. V lost 5 bases to trimming and J lost 1 base, with 15 bases between them. The CDR3 coding sequence is TGTGCCAGCAGCCCCTTACTCCCTCTTTCCTACGAGCAGTACTTC. Encoded protein: CASSPLLPLSYEQYF.

This clonotype was seen a few times. This CDR3 reads CASSFRTGDGAFF. CDR3 coding DNA: TGTGCCAGCAGTTTCCGGACAGGGGATGGAGCTTTCTTT. V is TRBV27 and J is TRBJ1-1, with 9 bases identical to TRBD1. Germline V gives CDR1 MNHEY, CDR2 SMNVEV (reference sequence). There are 13 residues in the CDR3. The junction had 6 bases not matched to a gene; V was cut back by 3 bases and J by 10 bases.

A few counts support this clonotype. The chain combines TRBV7-3 with TRBJ2-1, with D possibly TRBD2 on 5 matching bases. The ends were cut back, 6 bases at V and 5 bases at J, with 11 bases in the middle. The CDR3 is 13 residues long. CDR1 SGHTA and CDR2 FQGTGA come from the germline V gene. CDR3 in DNA: TGTGCCAGCAGGGACTCCCAGAACAATGAGCAGTTCTTC. Residues: CASRDSQNNEQFF.

This clonotype was counted at least ten times. The chain is built from TRBV12-3 or TRBV12-4 and TRBJ2-1; D is uncertain. The ends were cut back, 5 bases at V and 4 bases at J, with 9 bases in the middle. This CDR3 comprises 13 residues. The CDR3 region has the DNA TGTGCCAGCAGTCGAGCCCTTTACAATGAGCAGTTCTTC. Translated: CASSRALYNEQFF.

This clonotype was counted between two and nine times. The chain recombines TRBV29-1 with TRBJ1-2, with D possibly TRBD1 on 5 matching bases. Between the trimmed V and J ends, which lost 7 bases and 5 bases, there was a span of 17 bases. The CDR3 runs 13 residues. The germline V gene encodes CDR1 SQVTM and CDR2 ANQGSEA. The CDR3 region is CSATGGEVYGYTF. CDR3 nucleotides: TGCAGCGCCACCGGGGGGGAAGTTTATGGCTACACCTTC. The full variable domain, with the rest looked up from reference TRBV29-1 and TRBJ1-2, is SAVISQKPSRDICQRGTSLTIQCQVDSQVTMMFWYRQQPGQSLTLIATANQGSEATYESGFVIDKFPISRPNLTFSTLTVSNMSPEDSSIYLCSATGGEVYGYTFGSGTRLTVV.

The count of this clonotype is one. The conserved closing phenylalanine or tryptophan is absent in this CDR3, likely reflecting a read error. J is TRBJ2-5 and V is TRBV7-9; D is uncertain. The CDR3 consists of 14 residues. Trimming took off 11 bases at V and 4 bases at J, with 20 bases between the two ends. Germline V gene lookup returns CDR1 SEHNR and CDR2 FQNEAQ (reference sequence). CDR3: CAVLGGSPRETQYY. CDR3 nucleotides: TGTGCCGTACTGGGTGGGTCCCCAAGAGAGACCCAGTACTAC.

This clonotype has at least ten counts. The V gene is TRBV12-3 or TRBV12-4, the J gene TRBJ1-2; a possible D gene is TRBD1 (5 bases). V lost 5 bases, J lost 8 bases, and 21 bases lay in between. The CDR3 has 15 residues. The CDR3 is CASSLTDTGLWGYTF. CDR3 DNA: TGTGCCAGCAGTCTCACGGACACCGGACTATGGGGCTACACCTTC.

The genes are TRBV20-1 and TRBJ2-1, with a possible D match to TRBD2 (6 bases). The CDR3 is made up of 13 amino acids. Trimming pared 4 bases from V and 6 bases from J, leaving 13 bases between. Germline lookup yields CDR1 DFQATT and CDR2 SNEGSKA (reference sequence). The CDR3 DNA reads as TGCAGTGCTACAACCGGGACTTTCAATGAGCAGTTCTTC. Its translation: CSATTGTFNEQFF.

This clonotype was detected only a few times. This chain connects TRBV9 to TRBJ1-1; possible D gene TRBD1, 6 bases. Germline CDR1 reads SGDLS; CDR2 reads YYNGEE. Between the trimmed V and J ends, which lost 4 bases and 7 bases, there was a span of 8 bases. This CDR3 is 11 amino acids long. DNA of the CDR3: TGTGCCAGCAGCCCACAGGGTGAAGCTTTCTTT. Translated: CASSPQGEAFF.

V usage is TRBV20-1 and J usage is TRBJ1-1, with 7 bases that match TRBD1. Trimming removed 6 bases from V and 6 bases from J; junction bases left unmatched: 10. Germline-derived CDR1 and CDR2 are DFQATT and SNEGSKA (reference sequence). The CDR3 is made up of 13 amino acids. The CDR3 DNA sequence: TGCAGTGCCACAGACAGGGTAGGTGCTGAAGCTTTCTTT. This gives the protein CSATDRVGAEAFF.

V usage is TRBV10-1 and J usage is TRBJ2-3, with TRBD2 identical over 7 bases. V was pared by 4 bases and J by 2 bases, with 6 bases of the junction left unmatched. Germline CDR1 WNHNN, CDR2 SYGVQD (reference sequence). The CDR3 has 15 residues. The CDR3 protein is CASSASSGFTDTQYF. CDR3 nucleotide sequence: TGCGCCAGCAGTGCCTCTAGCGGATTCACAGATACGCAGTATTTT.

Many counts were recorded for this clonotype. This chain uses TRBV12-3 or TRBV12-4 with TRBJ2-1, with 11 bases identical to TRBD2. V was pared by 5 bases and J by 9 bases, with 9 bases of the junction left unmatched. The CDR3 runs to 15 residues. The CDR3 sequence: CASSPSSGGWPEQFF. In DNA, the CDR3 is TGTGCCAGCAGTCCATCTAGCGGGGGGTGGCCTGAGCAGTTCTTC.

In its sample, this clonotype was seen a few times. The chain links TRBV5-1 to TRBJ1-1; TRBD1 might be the D (5 bases). This CDR3 has 15 residues. CDR1 is SGHRS, CDR2 YFSETQ, per germline. The V and J ends lost 0 bases and 4 bases respectively, with 13 bases between them. CDR3 in amino acids: CASSLDRSRGTEAFF. The CDR3 DNA reads as TGCGCCAGCAGCTTGGATCGTTCAAGGGGCACTGAAGCTTTCTTT. The full variable domain, completed using reference TRBV5-1 and TRBJ1-1, is KAGVTQTPRYLIKTRGQQVTLSCSPISGHRSVSWYQQTPGQGLQFLFEYFSETQRNKGNFPGRFSGRQFSNSRSEMNVSTLELGDSALYLCASSLDRSRGTEAFFGQGTRLTVV.